These 29 T cell receptor beta chains originate from one sample sequenced in a study of blood T cell repertoires in COVID-19. Some clones are missing from TCRdb's copy, which holds only in-frame ones; the method was immunoSEQ multiplex PCR. This table holds about 410,000 clones, about 91% found once. What was sequenced was peripheral blood. The source of these receptors is a woman aged 35 to 49 with COVID-19, enrolled during active disease.

This clone showed up just once. This CDR3 is also generated by other DNA sequences in the sample. V usage is TRBV3-1 (or the pseudogene TRBV3-2) and J usage is TRBJ2-1; TRBD2 matches at 8 bases. Germline V gene lookup returns CDR1 LGHDT and CDR2 YNNKEL (reference sequence). After removal of 4 bases from V and 0 bases from J, the junction contained 2 bases not matched to a gene. This CDR3 contains 15 residues. CDR3 sequence: CASSRSGSSYNEQFF. CDR3 DNA: TGTGCCAGCAGCCGGAGCGGGAGCTCCTACAATGAGCAGTTCTTC.

The chain employs TRBV5-1 and TRBJ1-4, with no clear D. The CDR3 spans 15 residues. In germline, CDR1 is SGHRS, CDR2 YFSETQ. The V and J ends lost 0 bases and 5 bases respectively, with 11 bases between them. CDR3 sequence (DNA): TGCGCCAGCAGCTTGGGATCGGGGTTGAATGAAAAACTGTTTTTT. This gives the protein CASSLGSGLNEKLFF.

This chain links TRBV18 with TRBJ1-2; possibly TRBD1 for D (6 bases). CDR1 and CDR2 (germline): KGHSH, LQKENI. There are 14 residues in the CDR3. V shed 3 bases and J shed 1 base, with 9 bases lying between them. In DNA form, the CDR3 reads TGTGCCAGCTCACCCGGACAGAATAACTATGGCTACACCTTC. It yields the protein CASSPGQNNYGYTF.

This clone appeared a few times. The gene calls are TRBV2 and TRBJ2-1; 11 nucleotides align to TRBD2. CDR3 length: 15 amino acids. Germline values: CDR1 SNHLY, CDR2 FYNNEI. Trimming took 7 bases from V and 8 from J; bases not matched to a gene: 10. CDR3 nucleotides: TGTGCCAGCACCGATAGCGGGAGGGGATTTTATGAGCAGTTCTTC. It yields the protein CASTDSGRGFYEQFF.

The chain is built from TRBV10-3 and TRBJ1-6; 9 bases are shared with TRBD1. With V trimmed by 2 bases and J by 10 bases, 0 bases remained unmatched. The germline CDR1 and CDR2 sequences are ENHRY and SYGVKD. The CDR3 contains 13 residues. CDR3 sequence: CAISEGTGSPLHF. For the CDR3, the DNA is TGTGCCATCAGTGAGGGGACAGGGTCACCCCTCCACTTT.

The gene calls are TRBV6-5 and TRBJ1-6; 9 bases line up with TRBD1. Germline CDR1 and CDR2: MNHEY and SVGAGI. V was pared by 5 bases and J by 10 bases, with 9 bases of the junction left unmatched. This CDR3 has 15 amino acids. The DNA for the CDR3 is TGTGCCAGCAGTAAGACACAGGGGGCTAAGTCACCCCTCCACTTT. Its translation: CASSKTQGAKSPLHF.

The chain uses TRBV28 and TRBJ1-6; 7 bases are a match to TRBD1. The CDR3 covers 12 residues. Losses at the gene ends were 5 bases for V and 17 bases for J; bases not matched to a gene: 9. Germline CDR1 and CDR2: MDHEN and SYDVKM. CDR3 in DNA: TGTGCCAGCAGTCCACCGGACAGGAGCTTCCACTTT. The encoded protein is CASSPPDRSFHF.

The gene calls are TRBV5-1 and TRBJ2-3, with 9 bases that match TRBD2. V lost 4 bases to trimming and J lost 6 bases; unmatched junction nucleotides: 12. CDR3 size: 16 residues. CDR1 and CDR2 from the germline V gene are SGHRS and YFSETQ. The DNA of the CDR3 is TGCGCCAGCAGCACTTCCCTGAGCGGGGGGCGGGATACGCAGTATTTT. This sequence encodes CASSTSLSGGRDTQYF.

The chain uses TRBV3-1 (or the pseudogene TRBV3-2) and TRBJ2-7, with D maybe TRBD1 (6 bases). The germline CDR1 and CDR2 sequences are LGHDT and YNNKEL (reference sequence). The CDR3 contains 14 residues. The germline V and J ends were trimmed by 4 bases and 3 bases, with 13 bases remaining between them. CDR3 region: CASSPGDTYYEQYF. DNA of the CDR3: TGTGCCAGCAGCCCAGGGGACACTTACTACGAGCAGTACTTC.

The V gene is TRBV30, the J gene TRBJ1-2, with D tentatively TRBD1 (5 bases). The CDR3 covers 13 residues. CDR1 is GTSNPN, CDR2 SVGIG, per germline (reference sequence). Trimming stripped 4 bases from V and 0 bases from J, with 9 bases between. As DNA, the CDR3 is TGTGCCTGGACGACAGTAGCTAACTATGGCTACACCTTC. It specifies CAWTTVANYGYTF.

V usage is TRBV20-1 and J usage is TRBJ1-2; D might be TRBD1 (5 bases). Between the trimmed V and J ends, which lost 4 bases and 8 bases, there was a span of 8 bases. Germline loops: CDR1 DFQATT, CDR2 SNEGSKA (reference sequence). CDR3 length: 10 residues. The CDR3 here is CSAIKGGYTF. DNA of the CDR3: TGCAGTGCTATTAAGGGGGGCTACACCTTC.

V and J are TRBV18 and TRBJ1-2, with D unclear. V lost 0 bases and J lost 4, with 12 bases in between. The CDR3 contains 15 residues. CDR1 and CDR2 from the germline V gene are KGHSH and LQKENI. The CDR3 DNA reads as TGTGCCAGCTCACCACCGAGTACCGGGAGCTATGGCTACACCTTC. Its protein is CASSPPSTGSYGYTF. Together with reference TRBV18 and TRBJ1-2, the CDR3 gives the full variable domain: NAGVMQNPRHLVRRRGQEARLRCSPMKGHSHVYWYRQLPEEGLKFMVYLQKENIIDESGMPKERFSAEFPKEGPSILRIQQVVRGDSAAYFCASSPPSTGSYGYTFGSGTRLTVV.

The CDR3 DNA reads as TGTGCCAGCTTTTCAGGGGGACAGGGAGGATACGAGCAGTACTTC. Its translation: CASFSGGQGGYEQYF. This chain joins TRBV28 and TRBJ2-7; 9 bases are a match to TRBD1. CDR3 size: 15 residues. After removal of 8 bases from V and 4 bases from J, the junction contained 12 bases not matched to a gene. CDR1 is MDHEN, CDR2 SYDVKM, per germline.

The V and J genes are TRBV18 and TRBJ2-7; tentatively, D is TRBD2 (5 bases). This CDR3 has 13 residues. Germline V gene sequence: CDR1 KGHSH, CDR2 LQKENI. The V and J ends lost 0 bases and 6 bases respectively, with 9 bases between them. The CDR3 DNA reads as TGTGCCAGCTCACCACCTTCGGGGTTCGAGCAGTACTTC. Amino acid sequence: CASSPPSGFEQYF.

This CDR3 is CASSPMTGNDHYNEQFF. The CDR3 DNA reads TGTGCCAGCTCACCCATGACAGGGAACGACCATTACAATGAGCAGTTCTTC. The chain uses TRBV18 and TRBJ2-1, with TRBD1 matching over 7 bases. Germline-derived CDR1 and CDR2 are KGHSH and LQKENI. The CDR3 totals 17 residues. Trimming cost V 3 bases and J 4 bases; bases outside gene matches: 12.

The chain recombines TRBV29-1 with TRBJ2-6; D may be TRBD1 (5 bases). This CDR3 region has 14 residues. Per the germline V gene, CDR1 is SQVTM and CDR2 is ANQGSEA. Trimming took 2 bases from V and 2 from J, leaving 7 bases between them. The chain's CDR3 is CSVERGTGANVLTF. CDR3 nucleotide sequence: TGCAGCGTTGAAAGGGGTACTGGGGCCAACGTCCTGACTTTC.

The chain joins TRBV28 to TRBJ2-3, with TRBD2 matching 14 bases. Unmatched junction bases numbered 2, after V lost 3 bases and J lost 3 bases. The CDR3 length is 16 residues. CDR1 is MDHEN, CDR2 SYDVKM, per germline. The CDR3: CASSLGLAGETDTQYF. The DNA of the CDR3 is TGTGCCAGCAGTTTGGGACTAGCGGGAGAAACAGATACGCAGTATTTT.

This clone appeared a single time. The rearrangement uses TRBV27 and TRBJ2-7, with D possibly being TRBD2 (6 bases). The CDR3 runs to 15 residues. Germline V gene lookup returns CDR1 MNHEY and CDR2 SMNVEV (reference sequence). Trimming removed 5 bases at V and 0 bases at J, with 14 bases between. CDR3: CASSIRDLNSYEQYF. CDR3 DNA sequence: TGTGCCAGCAGTATACGGGACTTAAACTCCTACGAGCAGTACTTC.

In the case of this clone: Other DNA sequences from this sample encode an identical CDR3 as well. The J gene is TRBJ1-6, the V gene TRBV6-5; 8 nucleotides match TRBD1. Germline V gives CDR1 MNHEY, CDR2 SVGAGI. V dropped 0 bases and J dropped 8; count of bases not matched to a gene: 3. The CDR3 length is 15 residues. The DNA of the CDR3 is TGTGCCAGCAGTTACTCAAACAGGGGGGATTCACCCCTCCACTTT. Its protein is CASSYSNRGDSPLHF.

The rearrangement joins TRBV4-2 to TRBJ1-2, with a weak D call TRBD1 (5 bases). In germline, CDR1 is LGHNA, CDR2 YNFKEQ. V was shortened by 0 bases and J by 5 bases, with 13 bases between the two germline ends. This CDR3 is 15 amino acids long. The CDR3 bases are TGTGCCAGCAGCCAAGACAGACAGCAACGTTATGGCTACACCTTC. This encodes CASSQDRQQRYGYTF.

About this clone itself: The sample contains more than one DNA sequence encoding this CDR3. This chain connects TRBV4-3 to TRBJ2-7; tentative D call: TRBD2 (6 bases). The CDR3 runs 13 residues. V dropped 0 bases and J dropped 4 bases, with 7 bases sitting between them. Germline V gene data show CDR1 as LGHNA and CDR2 as YSLEER. In DNA, the CDR3 is TGCGCCAGCAGCCAAGAGAGCGGGTACGAGCAGTACTTC. Translation: CASSQESGYEQYF.

V and J are TRBV19 and TRBJ1-1; tentatively, D is TRBD1 (5 bases). CDR1 is LNHDA and CDR2 is SQIVND in the germline V gene (reference sequence). The CDR3 runs to 13 residues. The V gene lost 8 bases and the J gene lost 7 bases, with 17 bases spanning the gap. The CDR3 DNA reads as TGTGCCAGTGGAGGGGTTGATTTGATTGAAGCTTTCTTT. Translation gives CASGGVDLIEAFF. Based on the CDR3 plus reference TRBV19 and TRBJ1-1, the full variable domain is DGGITQSPKYLFRKEGQNVTLSCEQNLNHDAMYWYRQDPGQGLRLIYYSQIVNDFQKGDIAEGYSVSREKKESFPLTVTSAQKNPTAFYLCASGGVDLIEAFFGQGTRLTVV.

The rearrangement joins TRBV19 to TRBJ1-1; TRBD1 agrees at 7 bases. The CDR3 extends over 16 amino acids. Germline assignment: CDR1 LNHDA and CDR2 SQIVND (reference sequence). After removal of 3 bases from V and 4 bases from J, the junction contained 11 bases not matched to a gene. The CDR3 sequence: CASSISYRGGGTEAFF. The DNA for the CDR3 is TGTGCCAGTAGTATCTCCTACAGGGGTGGGGGCACTGAAGCTTTCTTT.

This clone has just a few counts. This chain uses TRBV7-9 with TRBJ1-2; TRBD1 matches at 8 bases. The germline V gene has CDR1 SEHNR and CDR2 FQNEAQ (reference sequence). Unmatched junction bases numbered 9, after V lost 1 base and J lost 8 bases. CDR3 length: 15 amino acids. Written as DNA, the CDR3 is TGTGCCAGCAGCTTAGTGAGGCAGGGGGCGGAAGGCTACACCTTC. This sequence encodes CASSLVRQGAEGYTF.

The chain couples TRBV18 to TRBJ1-2; no reliable D call. The V and J ends lost 4 bases and 0 bases respectively, with 12 bases between them. CDR3 length equals 15 residues. The germline V gene has CDR1 KGHSH and CDR2 LQKENI. The CDR3 spells CASSQRDLPNYGYTF. The CDR3 DNA reads TGTGCCAGCTCACAGCGGGATCTCCCTAACTATGGCTACACCTTC.

The V call is TRBV2, the J call TRBJ1-6, with 8 bases that match TRBD1. V lost 6 bases, J lost 2 bases, and 3 bases stayed unmatched. The CDR3 loop spans 15 amino acids. Per the germline V gene, CDR1 is SNHLY and CDR2 is FYNNEI. The CDR3 DNA sequence: TGTGCCAGCAGGGACAGGGAGACCTATAATTCACCCCTCCACTTT. Translating gives CASRDRETYNSPLHF.

V is TRBV6-6 and J is TRBJ2-4; D is perhaps TRBD2 (5 bases). V lost 5 bases and J 3 bases, leaving 26 bases between the germline ends. The CDR3 is 19 amino acids. Germline loops: CDR1 MNHNY, CDR2 SVGAGI (reference sequence). The CDR3, as DNA: TGTGCCAGCAGTCTACGATCTTACGGGGTCCAGATGGGCAAAAACATTCAGTACTTC. Its protein product is CASSLRSYGVQMGKNIQYF.

This rearrangement joins TRBV13 to TRBJ2-5, with 16 bases aligning to TRBD2. In germline, CDR1 is PRHDT, CDR2 FYEKMQ (reference sequence). The ends lost 7 bases at V and 7 bases at J; junction bases unmatched: 6. The CDR3 runs to 15 residues. CDR3 sequence (DNA): TGTGCCAGCACCCTGGGACTAGCGGGGGGGCGGACCCAGTACTTC. Encoded protein: CASTLGLAGGRTQYF.

In nucleotides, the CDR3 is TGTGCCAGCAGCTTACAGGGGAGGAACACTGAAGCTTTCTTT. Its protein is CASSLQGRNTEAFF. The V call is TRBV5-8, the J call TRBJ1-1; 7 nucleotides line up with TRBD1. V gave up 2 bases and J gave up 1 base; unmatched junction bases: 2. CDR1 SGHTS and CDR2 YDEGEE come from the germline V gene. The CDR3 has 14 residues.